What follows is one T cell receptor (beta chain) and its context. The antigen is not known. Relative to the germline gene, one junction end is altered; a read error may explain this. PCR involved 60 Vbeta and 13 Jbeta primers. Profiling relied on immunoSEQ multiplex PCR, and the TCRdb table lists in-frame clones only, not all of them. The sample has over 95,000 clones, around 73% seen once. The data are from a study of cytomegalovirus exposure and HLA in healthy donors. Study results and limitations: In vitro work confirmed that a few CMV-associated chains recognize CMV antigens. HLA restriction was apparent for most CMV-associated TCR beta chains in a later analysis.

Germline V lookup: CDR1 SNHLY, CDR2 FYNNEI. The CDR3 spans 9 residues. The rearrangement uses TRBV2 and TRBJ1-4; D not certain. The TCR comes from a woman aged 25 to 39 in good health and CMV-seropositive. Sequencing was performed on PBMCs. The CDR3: CASGHALCF. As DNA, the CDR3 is TGTGCCAGCGGCCACGCCTTATGTTTT.